Below, 28 T cell receptor beta chains from the same sample are listed, as sequenced in a study of CXCR3-negative and CXCR3-positive naive CD8 T cells. The TRB libraries of cDNA were built by UMI-labeled 5' RACE. For each CDR3 protein, TCRdb gives one entry from its re-call of the 5' RACE reads, without DNA. The sample table includes 75,000 or so distinct CDR3 sequences. The specimen sequenced was naive CXCR3- CD8+ T cells from blood. Described subset: CD45RO-CCR7+CD27+CD95- naive CD8+ T cells lacking CXCR3 (TNR3-). All receptors come from a human donor in good health. Some clones in this sample may be carry-over from other donors' samples.

This chain joins TRBV11-2 and TRBJ2-7. This CDR3 spans 16 amino acids. CDR1 and CDR2 from the germline V gene are SGHAT and FQNNGV. The CDR3: CASSLAGDSLFYEQYF.

V is TRBV19 and J is TRBJ2-7; TCRdb designates TRBD1, a call that cannot be tested without DNA. Germline lookup yields CDR1 LNHDA and CDR2 SQIVND (reference sequence). This CDR3 is built from 14 residues. The CDR3 reads CASSIRDSSYEQYF.

The V call is TRBV2, the J call TRBJ2-1; as DNA is missing, the TRBD1 call by TCRdb cannot be tested. From germline, CDR1 is SNHLY and CDR2 FYNNEI. The CDR3 totals 14 residues. The CDR3 sequence: CASRDSGQYNEQFF.

J is TRBJ2-1 and V is TRBV29-1; the D gene TCRdb calls, TRBD1, cannot be checked with no DNA. Germline V gives CDR1 SQVTM, CDR2 ANQGSEA. This CDR3 region has 14 residues. CDR3 sequence reads: CSVEDQVGDNEQFF.

The V gene is TRBV5-1, the J gene TRBJ1-4. CDR3 length: 14 residues. Looked up from germline, CDR1 is SGHRS and CDR2 is YFSETQ. The chain's CDR3 is CASSLELEHEKLFF.

The CDR3 spells CASSNPGPPTRYGEQFF. The genes are TRBV28 and TRBJ2-1; TCRdb names TRBD2, which stays unverified in the absence of DNA. In germline, CDR1 is MDHEN, CDR2 SYDVKM. The CDR3 runs 17 residues.

This chain uses TRBV14 with TRBJ1-2. The germline gives CDR1 SGHDN, CDR2 FVKESK. The CDR3 is made up of 13 amino acids. The CDR3 reads CASSQDNHVGYTF.

The gene calls are TRBV28 and TRBJ2-5; with no DNA, the TCRdb D assignment of TRBD1 cannot be verified. Germline lookup yields CDR1 MDHEN and CDR2 SYDVKM. This CDR3 comprises 14 residues. The CDR3 spells CASSPGQGTQTQYF.

The chain employs TRBV3-1 and TRBJ2-7; the TCRdb call, TRBD2, lacks DNA for checking. CDR3 length: 15 residues. CDR1 is LGHDT, CDR2 YNNKEL, per germline (reference sequence). The CDR3 sequence is CASSLIAGGAYEQYF.

The rearrangement uses TRBV29-1 and TRBJ1-1; there is no DNA to check the TCRdb D call of TRBD1. The CDR3 consists of 13 residues. The V gene's germline CDR1 is SQVTM and CDR2 ANQGSEA. The chain's CDR3 is CSVRGQGLSEAFF.

The chain combines TRBV4-3 with TRBJ2-1; checking the TCRdb D call of TRBD1 is not possible without DNA. The CDR3 runs to 16 residues. Germline CDR1 LGHNA, CDR2 YSLEER. CDR3 sequence reads: CASSQERGPFYNEQFF.

This sequence joins TRBV7-8 and TRBJ1-2; TCRdb reports TRBD1, a call that lacks DNA to check it against. CDR1 is SGHVS and CDR2 is FQNEAQ in the germline V gene. The CDR3 is 17 residues long. The CDR3 sequence: CASSLETRTGGFYGYTF.

The V call is TRBV29-1, the J call TRBJ2-7; TCRdb gives TRBD1 as the D gene, but with no DNA this cannot be confirmed. The CDR3 covers 15 residues. The germline V gene encodes CDR1 SQVTM and CDR2 ANQGSEA. The CDR3 sequence is CSVEDRGQGIYEQYF.

V gene TRBV29-1 combines with J gene TRBJ2-5; TCRdb's D call, TRBD2, is unchecked because there is no DNA. CDR3 length equals 15 residues. CDR1 is SQVTM and CDR2 is ANQGSEA in the germline V gene. This CDR3 is CSVEWSSGFQETQYF.

The chain couples TRBV4-3 to TRBJ1-5. The germline gives CDR1 LGHNA, CDR2 YSLEER. The CDR3 has 14 amino acids. CDR3 sequence: CASSQGSGNQPQHF.

The chain is built from TRBV20-1 and TRBJ2-5; there is no DNA to check the TCRdb D call of TRBD1. The CDR3 length is 18 residues. Germline V gene lookup returns CDR1 DFQATT and CDR2 SNEGSKA (reference sequence). The CDR3 loop reads CSARAQGRQTYRQETQYF.

The genes are TRBV4-3 and TRBJ2-3; TCRdb names TRBD2, which stays unverified in the absence of DNA. This CDR3 is built from 17 residues. Germline V gene data show CDR1 as LGHNA and CDR2 as YSLEER. The CDR3: CASSQDVTSGVRDTQYF.

This sequence joins TRBV7-9 and TRBJ2-7; with no DNA, the TCRdb D assignment of TRBD2 cannot be verified. The CDR3 extends over 15 amino acids. The V gene's germline CDR1 is SEHNR and CDR2 FQNEAQ (reference sequence). CDR3 amino acids: CASSSISTRFDEQYF.

The chain uses TRBV12-3 or TRBV12-4 and TRBJ2-1; TCRdb lists TRBD2, though no DNA is available to test this call. The CDR3 consists of 13 residues. CDR3 amino acids: CASNQLAGDEQFF.

The chain couples TRBV7-6 to TRBJ2-1; without DNA, the TCRdb call of TRBD1 cannot be checked. The CDR3 consists of 16 residues. Per the germline V gene, CDR1 is SGHVS and CDR2 is FNYEAQ. The chain's CDR3 is CASSLAGTPSYNEQFF.

The chain combines TRBV29-1 with TRBJ1-2. Germline CDR1 is SQVTM and CDR2 is ANQGSEA. The CDR3 is 11 residues long. The CDR3 spells CSVEGLSGYTF.

This chain joins TRBV29-1 and TRBJ2-7; TCRdb gives TRBD2 as the D gene, but with no DNA this cannot be confirmed. Germline-derived CDR1 and CDR2 are SQVTM and ANQGSEA. This CDR3 comprises 12 residues. The CDR3 loop reads CSAWEGAYEQYF.

CDR3 amino acids: CSAEVDRGSYEQYF. The chain links TRBV29-1 to TRBJ2-7. Germline CDR1 SQVTM, CDR2 ANQGSEA. The CDR3 totals 14 residues.

The rearrangement joins TRBV18 to TRBJ2-7. The CDR3 loop spans 15 amino acids. The germline V gene has CDR1 KGHSH and CDR2 LQKENI. The CDR3 here is CASSPTGGGYYEQYF.

The chain couples TRBV6-6 to TRBJ2-7; the TCRdb call, TRBD1, lacks DNA for checking. The CDR3 runs to 12 residues. Germline V lookup: CDR1 MNHNY, CDR2 SVGAGI (reference sequence). The CDR3 protein is CASSHRGYEQYF.

The chain employs TRBV28 and TRBJ2-7; lacking DNA, the TRBD2 call made by TCRdb goes unchecked. The CDR3 totals 16 residues. Germline V gene sequence: CDR1 MDHEN, CDR2 SYDVKM. CDR3 amino acids: CASSLKAGEGTYEQYF.

V gene TRBV19 combines with J gene TRBJ2-1; TCRdb gives TRBD2 as the D gene, but with no DNA this cannot be confirmed. Germline V gene data show CDR1 as LNHDA and CDR2 as SQIVND (reference sequence). The CDR3 is 13 residues long. The CDR3 loop is CASSSGNYNEQFF.

The chain recombines TRBV29-1 with TRBJ2-7; the TCRdb call, TRBD1, lacks DNA for checking. The CDR3 sequence is 14 residues long. Per the germline V gene, CDR1 is SQVTM and CDR2 is ANQGSEA. CDR3 sequence reads: CSVLQGPRSYEQYF.